This T cell receptor beta chain came from a study of OX40 agonist ivuxolimab in advanced cancers. Turning to the overall study: The costimulatory receptor OX40 (CD134) was targeted by ivuxolimab, a fully human IgG2 agonistic monoclonal antibody. Intravenous ivuxolimab was administered to patients every 2 weeks at six dose levels: 0.01, 0.1, 0.3, 1.5, 3 and 10 mg/kg. Among the roughly 52 dose-escalation patients, some 19 had hepatocellular carcinoma, 15 or so melanoma, 9 renal cell carcinoma and 9 head and neck cancer. The purpose of peripheral TCRbeta sequencing was to test whether ivuxolimab changed TCR sequence diversity and led to clonal T-cell expansion. Partial responses occurred in three dose-escalation patients: two with cutaneous melanoma and one with hepatocellular carcinoma. The monotherapy dose-escalation portion (N ≈ 56 patients) of the phase I ivuxolimab trial is reported in the paper. A male proportion of around 81% and a mean age of roughly 58 years, ranging from roughly 23 to 85, were recorded for the dose-escalation cohort. Prior anti-PD-1, anti-PD-L1 or anti-CTLA-4 therapy was permitted, and checkpoint inhibitors had been received by roughly 40% of dose-escalation patients. Broad study findings and their caveats: At doses of 0.1 to 3.0 mg/kg, clonal expansion of both CD4+ and CD8+ T cells in blood was seen between baseline and week 6. After ivuxolimab, expanded clones were on average more numerous among CD8+ T cells than among CD4+ T cells. Low levels of normalized T-cell clonal expansion were also seen in some patients who did not respond. Which antigens the clonally expanded peripheral T cells were specific for was not determined. In the 0.1-3.0 mg/kg groups, partial responders were among the patients with the lowest normalized peripheral clonal expansion, particularly in CD8+ T cells.

Patients with autoimmune disease history or receiving systemic immunosuppression were excluded from the trial. Peripheral blood for TCR sequencing was collected from all dose cohorts at baseline, on cycle 4 day 1, and on cycle 7 day 1. Samples came from an open-label, multicenter, first-in-human phase I dose-escalation trial of ivuxolimab. The trial enrolled adults with locally advanced or metastatic head and neck squamous cell, hepatocellular, melanoma or renal cell carcinoma. Before TCR sequencing, CD4+ T cells and CD8+ T cells were sorted from peripheral blood as separate populations. For sequencing of the TCRbeta CDR3 region, genomic DNA was extracted from the sorted cells. The immunoSEQ Assay was used for sequencing of TCRbeta CDR3 regions. The table was pulled from immuneACCESS by TCRdb, which kept in-frame rearrangements only. Such tables lose some clones; where checked, under half of the loss comes from unresolved V genes, and the rest has no known cause. The sample profile shows about 19,000 clones; over 70% of them were found once. The ten biggest clones cover 11% of the sample.

As for this clone: The clone's antigen remains unknown. No much larger clone is present one base from it, and per-base qualities are unavailable.

CDR1 MNHEY and CDR2 SVGAGI were looked up in the germline V gene. V drops 4 bases and J drops 5 bases, leaving 11 bases in between. The CDR3 measures 13 amino acids from cysteine to phenylalanine. CDR3 DNA is the only sequence kept; it has 39 bases, read in frame from the first base. The sequence was collected from an adult with an advanced solid tumor such as melanoma, head and neck, liver or kidney cancer. The material was CD4+ or CD8+ T cells sorted from blood, obtained in a trial of the OX40 agonist ivuxolimab. This chain is built from TRBV6-5 and TRBJ1-1; perhaps TRBD1 is the D gene, with 6 bases matching. In nucleotides, the sequence is TGTGCCAGCAGTTTAGGGGGTCTTACTGAAGCTTTCTTT. This translates into CASSLGGLTEAFF.